This is a list of T cell receptor beta chains from one sample in a study of persistence of HIV-infected CD4 T cells. Assay used: immunoSEQ multiplex PCR; TCRdb lists only in-frame clones, some missing. The sample contains 10,000 or so clones, more than 70% of which appear only once. These receptors have no identified antigens. The source was CD4+ T cells sorted from PBMCs after roughly 20-hour stimulation, collected from a patient who received antiretroviral therapy. The receptors shown here come from an adult woman with HIV who was CMV-seropositive. Both conserved end residues are part of each CDR3. A D gene is named only where the DNA matches it firmly. Where a row states a size, it is once, few, many or the class of an expanded clone; other rows omit it.

V gene: TRBV30; clone size: few; D gene: .; J gene: TRBJ1-2; CDR3 DNA: TGTGCCTGGAGGCGGGGGACATCCGATGGCTACACCTTC; CDR3 protein: CAWRRGTSDGYTF
V gene: TRBV7-9; clone size: .; D gene: .; J gene: TRBJ2-1; CDR3 DNA: TGTGCCAGCAGCGCCCGAGGGGAGGATTGGGGCACTTTGCTGGATGAGCAGTTCTTC; CDR3 protein: CASSARGEDWGTLLDEQFF
V gene: TRBV7-2; clone size: once; D gene: .; J gene: TRBJ2-4; CDR3 DNA: TGTGCCAGCAGCTTAATTGGGGGGCTAGCCAAAAACATTCAGTACTTC; CDR3 protein: CASSLIGGLAKNIQYF
V gene: TRBV2; clone size: .; D gene: TRBD1; J gene: TRBJ2-6; CDR3 DNA: TGTGCCAGCAGCGATGGGACAGCTGGGGCCAACGTCCTGACTTTC; CDR3 protein: CASSDGTAGANVLTF
V gene: TRBV25-1; clone size: .; D gene: .; J gene: TRBJ1-1; CDR3 DNA: TGTGCCAGCAGTGAAAAAAGGTCAGGGACTGAAGCTTTCTTT; CDR3 protein: CASSEKRSGTEAFF
V gene: TRBV29-1; clone size: .; D gene: TRBD1; J gene: TRBJ1-2; CDR3 DNA: TGCAGCGTACAGGGGTACTATGGCTACACCTTC; CDR3 protein: CSVQGYYGYTF
V gene: TRBV7-2; clone size: .; D gene: .; J gene: TRBJ2-3; CDR3 DNA: TGTGCCAGCAGCTTATTTGGTTCCACAGATACGCAGTATTTT; CDR3 protein: CASSLFGSTDTQYF
V gene: TRBV6-4; clone size: few; D gene: TRBD1; J gene: TRBJ2-2; CDR3 DNA: TGTGCCAGCAAGGACAGGCATAACACCGGGGAGCTGTTTTTT; CDR3 protein: CASKDRHNTGELFF
V gene: TRBV29-1; clone size: .; D gene: .; J gene: TRBJ1-3; CDR3 DNA: TGCAGCGTTGGGTCCAGCCTTGGAAACACCATATATTTT; CDR3 protein: CSVGSSLGNTIYF
V gene: TRBV4-1; clone size: .; D gene: TRBD2; J gene: TRBJ2-7; CDR3 DNA: TGCGCCAGCAGCCAGGTACTAGCGGGAGGCTCCTACGAGCAGTACTTC; CDR3 protein: CASSQVLAGGSYEQYF
V gene: TRBV18; clone size: .; D gene: .; J gene: TRBJ2-5; CDR3 DNA: TGTGCCAGCTCACCCGGCCAAGAGCAGACCCAGTACTTC; CDR3 protein: CASSPGQEQTQYF
V gene: TRBV21-1; clone size: .; D gene: .; J gene: TRBJ2-3; CDR3 DNA: TGTGCCAACCCTCGGCGGGACAGATGCACAGATACGCAGTATTTT; CDR3 protein: CANPRRDRCTDTQYF
V gene: TRBV28; clone size: .; D gene: .; J gene: TRBJ1-4; CDR3 DNA: TGTGCCAGCAGTTATTGGGGTATAAGTGAAAAACTGTTTTTT; CDR3 protein: CASSYWGISEKLFF
V gene: TRBV28; clone size: .; D gene: TRBD1; J gene: TRBJ1-1; CDR3 DNA: TGTGCCAGCAGTTCCCGACAGGGGGCGTTTTTCGGGGACACTGAAGCTTTCTTT; CDR3 protein: CASSSRQGAFFGDTEAFF
V gene: TRBV5-1; clone size: .; D gene: .; J gene: TRBJ2-1; CDR3 DNA: TGCGCCAGCAGCTTACAGGGTCCCTCCTACAATGAGCAGTTCTTC; CDR3 protein: CASSLQGPSYNEQFF
V gene: TRBV6-5; clone size: .; D gene: TRBD1; J gene: TRBJ1-1; CDR3 DNA: TGTGCCAGCAGGAGAGGGGGCGCGGAGACTGAAGCTTTCTTT; CDR3 protein: CASRRGGAETEAFF
V gene: TRBV3-1/TRBV3-2; clone size: .; D gene: TRBD2; J gene: TRBJ2-4; CDR3 DNA: TGTGCCAGCAGCCCCGGGACTAGCCTTGCGAACATTCAGTACTTC; CDR3 protein: CASSPGTSLANIQYF
V gene: TRBV10-1; clone size: few; D gene: .; J gene: TRBJ1-4; CDR3 DNA: TGCGCCAGCAGTGAAGGCACTACTAATGAAAAACTGTTTTTT; CDR3 protein: CASSEGTTNEKLFF
V gene: TRBV4-1; clone size: once; D gene: .; J gene: TRBJ2-2; CDR3 DNA: TGCGCCAGCAGCCAAGGCCGAGAGAACACCGGGGAGCTGTTTTTT; CDR3 protein: CASSQGRENTGELFF
V gene: TRBV6-5; clone size: .; D gene: .; J gene: TRBJ2-7; CDR3 DNA: TGTGCCAGCAATAAATACGAGCAGTACTTC; CDR3 protein: CASNKYEQYF
V gene: TRBV24-1; clone size: .; D gene: .; J gene: TRBJ1-2; CDR3 DNA: TGTGCCACCAGTGATTTCCGGGGATGGGGCTACACCTTC; CDR3 protein: CATSDFRGWGYTF
V gene: TRBV3-1/TRBV3-2; clone size: .; D gene: .; J gene: TRBJ2-5; CDR3 DNA: TGTGCCAGCAGCCAAAACAATCTAGGGACCCAGTACTTC; CDR3 protein: CASSQNNLGTQYF
V gene: TRBV5-1; clone size: .; D gene: TRBD1; J gene: TRBJ2-7; CDR3 DNA: TGCGCCAGCAGTATAAACCCAGGGGGATACGAGCAGTACTTC; CDR3 protein: CASSINPGGYEQYF
V gene: TRBV10-3; clone size: .; D gene: .; J gene: TRBJ2-2; CDR3 DNA: TGTGCCATTGGGGTTAGCGGTAACACCGGGGAGCTGTTTTTT; CDR3 protein: CAIGVSGNTGELFF
V gene: TRBV6-6; clone size: .; D gene: .; J gene: TRBJ2-1; CDR3 DNA: TGTGCCAGCAGTTACTCAGCCAGGGACAATGAGCAGTTCTTC; CDR3 protein: CASSYSARDNEQFF
V gene: TRBV7-2; clone size: .; D gene: .; J gene: TRBJ2-3; CDR3 DNA: TGTGCCAGCAGCTTAGGGGCCACAGATACGCAGTATTTT; CDR3 protein: CASSLGATDTQYF
V gene: TRBV19; clone size: .; D gene: TRBD1; J gene: TRBJ1-1; CDR3 DNA: TGTGCCAGTACTCGACAGGGGGCGAACACTGAAGCTTTCTTT; CDR3 protein: CASTRQGANTEAFF
V gene: TRBV18; clone size: .; D gene: TRBD1; J gene: TRBJ2-7; CDR3 DNA: TGTGCCAGCTCACCACTGTCCAGGACAGGGGACTACGAGCAGTACTTC; CDR3 protein: CASSPLSRTGDYEQYF
V gene: TRBV7-8; clone size: .; D gene: .; J gene: TRBJ1-2; CDR3 DNA: TGTGCCAGCAGCTTATCGGCGACGGCGACGGGGAACACCTTC; CDR3 protein: CASSLSATATGNTF
V gene: TRBV9; clone size: .; D gene: .; J gene: TRBJ1-5; CDR3 DNA: TGTGCCAGCAGCGCCGGACCGGGGGGCAGCCAGCCCCAGCATTTT; CDR3 protein: CASSAGPGGSQPQHF
V gene: TRBV28; clone size: .; D gene: TRBD1; J gene: TRBJ2-1; CDR3 DNA: TGTGCCAGCAGTGACGGACAGGTCTTCGATGAGCAGTTCTTC; CDR3 protein: CASSDGQVFDEQFF
V gene: TRBV9; clone size: .; D gene: .; J gene: TRBJ1-2; CDR3 DNA: TGTGCCAGCAGCGGCCCAGGGGTCGGCTATGGCTACACCTTC; CDR3 protein: CASSGPGVGYGYTF
V gene: TRBV29-1; clone size: .; D gene: .; J gene: TRBJ2-7; CDR3 DNA: TGCAGCGTTCGCGAGTTGGGGGAGTCAGGAGAGCAGTACTTC; CDR3 protein: CSVRELGESGEQYF
V gene: TRBV12-3/TRBV12-4; clone size: .; D gene: .; J gene: TRBJ1-4; CDR3 DNA: TGTGCCAGCAATCGAGTGGGTGAAAAACTGTTTTTT; CDR3 protein: CASNRVGEKLFF
V gene: TRBV5-1; clone size: .; D gene: TRBD2; J gene: TRBJ2-3; CDR3 DNA: TGCGCCTGGCGACCGGGACTAGCGGGGGGAGATACGCAGTATTTT; CDR3 protein: CAWRPGLAGGDTQYF
V gene: TRBV4-3; clone size: .; D gene: TRBD1; J gene: TRBJ2-1; CDR3 DNA: TGCGCCAGCAGCCCGGCTCCCGGGACAGGGGTTATCAATGAGCAGTTCTTC; CDR3 protein: CASSPAPGTGVINEQFF
V gene: TRBV5-6; clone size: .; D gene: .; J gene: TRBJ1-2; CDR3 DNA: TGTGCCAGCAGCTTGGATCCCCAAAACTATGGCTACACCTTC; CDR3 protein: CASSLDPQNYGYTF
V gene: TRBV28; clone size: .; D gene: .; J gene: TRBJ2-2; CDR3 DNA: TGTGCCAGCACCCTGACAGGAGCGAACACCGGGGAGCTGTTTTTT; CDR3 protein: CASTLTGANTGELFF
V gene: TRBV7-9; clone size: .; D gene: .; J gene: TRBJ1-1; CDR3 DNA: TGTGCCAGCAGCTTAGACCAGGGTTTATTCGCTGAAGCTTTCTTT; CDR3 protein: CASSLDQGLFAEAFF
V gene: TRBV6-1; clone size: few; D gene: TRBD2; J gene: TRBJ2-5; CDR3 DNA: TGTGCCAGCAGTGAGATGGCGGGGGAGGGGCAGACCCAGTACTTC; CDR3 protein: CASSEMAGEGQTQYF
V gene: TRBV7-2; clone size: .; D gene: .; J gene: TRBJ1-1; CDR3 DNA: TGTGCCAGCAGCTTTGGCTGGGAACGACCTGAAGCTTTCTTT; CDR3 protein: CASSFGWERPEAFF
V gene: TRBV9; clone size: .; D gene: .; J gene: TRBJ2-7; CDR3 DNA: TGTGCCAGCAGCAAAGTCCCCGAGACCGAGCAGTACTTC; CDR3 protein: CASSKVPETEQYF
V gene: TRBV9; clone size: .; D gene: TRBD1; J gene: TRBJ1-4; CDR3 DNA: TGTGCCAGCAGCCGCCAGGACAGGGCTAATGAAAAACTGTTTTTT; CDR3 protein: CASSRQDRANEKLFF
V gene: TRBV7-6; clone size: .; D gene: TRBD1; J gene: TRBJ1-2; CDR3 DNA: TGTGCCAGCAGCTTAGTGCCCCGACAGGGGGTGAGCTATGGCTACACCTTC; CDR3 protein: CASSLVPRQGVSYGYTF
V gene: TRBV9; clone size: .; D gene: .; J gene: TRBJ1-3; CDR3 DNA: TGTGCCAGCAGCGTACGACAGGATCTCTCTGGAAACACCATATATTTT; CDR3 protein: CASSVRQDLSGNTIYF
V gene: TRBV11-1; clone size: .; D gene: TRBD1; J gene: TRBJ2-7; CDR3 DNA: TGTGCCAGCAGCTTGACAGGGATCAACGAGCAGTACTTC; CDR3 protein: CASSLTGINEQYF
V gene: TRBV5-1; clone size: .; D gene: .; J gene: TRBJ1-1; CDR3 DNA: TGCGCCAGCAGCTTGTTGCAGTCGAACACTAAAGCTTTCTTT; CDR3 protein: CASSLLQSNTKAFF
V gene: TRBV18; clone size: .; D gene: .; J gene: TRBJ2-3; CDR3 DNA: TGTGCCAGCTCACTTGGGGGGGCCGGCACAGATACGCAGTATTTT; CDR3 protein: CASSLGGAGTDTQYF
V gene: TRBV6-2/TRBV6-3; clone size: .; D gene: TRBD1; J gene: TRBJ1-1; CDR3 DNA: TGTGCCAGCAGCCCAGTAAGTCGTGGGGACAGGGGGAGCACTGAAGCTTTCTTT; CDR3 protein: CASSPVSRGDRGSTEAFF
V gene: TRBV7-2; clone size: few; D gene: .; J gene: TRBJ1-1; CDR3 DNA: TGTGCCAGCAGCTTTAATCTCCTGAACACTGAAGCTTTCTTT; CDR3 protein: CASSFNLLNTEAFF
V gene: TRBV28; clone size: .; D gene: TRBD1; J gene: TRBJ2-7; CDR3 DNA: TGTGCCAGCAGTATCGACAGGGGGTTTTTCTACGAGCAGTACTTC; CDR3 protein: CASSIDRGFFYEQYF
V gene: TRBV24-1; clone size: .; D gene: TRBD1; J gene: TRBJ2-7; CDR3 DNA: TGTGCCACCAGTGATGGACAGGGTAATCACTTC; CDR3 protein: CATSDGQGNHF
V gene: TRBV7-6; clone size: .; D gene: .; J gene: TRBJ2-5; CDR3 DNA: TGTGCCAGCAGCCCCGCAGGGGCCCGAGAGACCCAGTACTTC; CDR3 protein: CASSPAGARETQYF
V gene: TRBV7-9; clone size: medium-sized; D gene: .; J gene: TRBJ1-1; CDR3 DNA: TGTGCCAGCAGCCCAGGCGGTGGGGAGGGCACTGAAGCTTTCTTT; CDR3 protein: CASSPGGGEGTEAFF